This record looks at one T cell receptor beta chain sequence and its context. Its target is unknown. This record comes from a study of CD8+CD57+ T cells in acquired aplastic anemia. Patients who underwent sequencing had shown CD8+CD57+ cell expansion by flow cytometry. Blood sampling was performed on the patients, and none of them had received therapy by then. The germline gives CDR1 SQVTM, CDR2 ANQGSEA. After removal of 8 bases from V and 7 bases from J, the junction contained 4 bases not matched to a gene. This CDR3 comprises 10 residues. Profiling that covered TCR beta VDJ and CDR3 relied on genomic DNA as its template. TCRdb reprocessed the reads via MiXCR and lists one record per CDR3 protein. In the table there are hundreds of thousands of distinct CDR3 sequences, about a third of which are singletons. Notes on the study in general: Patients had twenty-nine CD8+ CDR3 sequences in common with controls (the shared set). Between patients and controls, CD8+ Simpson's diversity did not vary significantly.

The sequence was collected from a human donor with aplastic anemia. The rearrangement links TRBV29-1 to TRBJ1-2; 7 bases line up with TRBD1. The sample was sorted CD4+, CD8+, or CD8+CD57+ T cells (not recorded which) from PBMCs. CDR3 protein: CSQDRSGYTF. The DNA of the CDR3 is TGCAGCCAGGACAGGAGTGGCTACACCTTC.